This entry lists 15 T cell receptor beta chains sequenced from one sample in a study of cytomegalovirus exposure and HLA in healthy donors. Researchers ran the PCR with 60 Vbeta and 13 Jbeta primers. Profiled with immunoSEQ multiplex PCR; TCRdb holds only in-frame clones, not every one. The table lists 120,000 or so clones, 65% to 85% of them singletons. Sequencing was performed on PBMCs. Receptors were obtained from a man aged 18 to 35 in good health and CMV-seropositive.

The rearrangement joins TRBV6-6 to TRBJ2-1; TRBD1 aligns across 8 bases. Trimming cost V 6 bases and J 2 bases; bases outside gene matches: 6. Germline-derived CDR1 and CDR2 are MNHNY and SVGAGI (reference sequence). This CDR3 region has 15 residues. CDR3 bases: TGTGCCAGCAGCTACGGACAGGGCCCCTACAATGAGCAGTTCTTC. Translating gives CASSYGQGPYNEQFF.

The J gene is TRBJ1-2, the V gene TRBV29-1; maybe TRBD1 (6 bases). The CDR3 totals 11 residues. Germline-derived CDR1 and CDR2 are SQVTM and ANQGSEA. DNA of the CDR3: TGCAGTGCCGCAGGGGATGGAGGCTACACCTTC. Residues: CSAAGDGGYTF. Full variable domain (remainder filled in from reference TRBV29-1 and TRBJ1-2): SAVISQKPSRDICQRGTSLTIQCQVDSQVTMMFWYRQQPGQSLTLIATANQGSEATYESGFVIDKFPISRPNLTFSTLTVSNMSPEDSSIYLCSAAGDGGYTFGSGTRLTVV.

The CDR3 loop reads CASSVGTSGYEQYF. The CDR3 DNA sequence: TGTGCCAGCAGCGTGGGGACTAGCGGGTACGAGCAGTACTTC. The genes are TRBV9 and TRBJ2-7; 12 nucleotides align to TRBD2. The V gene's germline CDR1 is SGDLS and CDR2 YYNGEE. J was trimmed by 4 bases and V by 2 bases; bases with no gene match: 1. The CDR3 is 14 residues long. Full variable domain (remainder filled in from reference TRBV9 and TRBJ2-7): DSGVTQTPKHLITATGQRVTLRCSPRSGDLSVYWYQQSLDQGLQFLIQYYNGEERAKGNILERFSAQQFPDLHSELNLSSLELGDSALYFCASSVGTSGYEQYFGPGTRLTVT.

The CDR3 region is CASSERTGGYGYTF. The CDR3 bases are TGTGCCAGCAGCGAAAGGACAGGCGGGTATGGCTACACCTTC. This chain links TRBV7-2 with TRBJ1-2, with 7 nucleotides matching TRBD1. Losses at the gene ends were 5 bases for V and 5 bases for J; bases not matched to a gene: 8. The CDR3 loop spans 14 amino acids. The V gene's germline CDR1 is SGHTA and CDR2 FQGNSA.

The chain is built from TRBV7-6 and TRBJ2-7, with D uncertain. Deletions cut 1 base from V and 3 bases from J, with 10 bases between. Germline lookup yields CDR1 SGHVS and CDR2 FNYEAQ. This CDR3 has 14 amino acids. In DNA form, the CDR3 reads TGTGCCAGCAGCTTAGGCTCGACTGACTACGAGCAGTACTTC. It codes for CASSLGSTDYEQYF.

This chain uses TRBV9 with TRBJ1-1; 7 bases are shared with TRBD1. V was pared by 3 bases and J by 2 bases, with 4 bases of the junction left unmatched. In germline, CDR1 is SGDLS, CDR2 YYNGEE. This CDR3 is built from 14 residues. In nucleotides, the CDR3 is TGTGCCAGCAGCGGTACAGGGGTTAACACTGAAGCTTTCTTT. This sequence encodes CASSGTGVNTEAFF.

This chain links TRBV19 with TRBJ2-7; the match to TRBD2 covers 11 bases. Germline-derived CDR1 and CDR2 are LNHDA and SQIVND (reference sequence). This CDR3 is built from 20 residues. J lost 0 bases, V lost 5 bases, and 18 bases had no gene match. The CDR3 DNA reads TGTGCCAGTAGTCGCTCGACCGGGACTAGCGGACACCATATCTCCTACGAGCAGTACTTC. Its translation: CASSRSTGTSGHHISYEQYF.

This clone has just one count. This chain connects TRBV11-2 to TRBJ2-1; TRBD2 agrees at 8 bases. This CDR3 spans 16 amino acids. Germline-derived CDR1 and CDR2 are SGHAT and FQNNGV. J was trimmed by 7 bases and V by 5 bases; bases with no gene match: 13. CDR3 protein: CASSTHPGLVLNEQFF. The CDR3 DNA is TGTGCCAGCAGCACACACCCGGGACTAGTTTTGAATGAGCAGTTCTTC.

The chain is built from TRBV7-2 and TRBJ2-5; 7 nucleotides line up with TRBD2. J gave up 4 bases and V 5 bases, and 7 bases lay outside the gene matches. Per germline, CDR1 SGHTA and CDR2 FQGNSA. The CDR3 spans 14 residues. The DNA of the CDR3 is TGTGCCAGCAGCCCCCGCGGGGGAACAGAGACCCAGTACTTC. It specifies CASSPRGGTETQYF.

V gene TRBV6-4 combines with J gene TRBJ1-5; possibly TRBD1 for D (6 bases). Trimming removed 3 bases from V and 5 bases from J, with 11 bases in between. The CDR3 covers 14 residues. Per germline, CDR1 MRHNA and CDR2 SNTAGT. The CDR3 loop reads CASSEDSSYQPQHF. In nucleotides, the CDR3 is TGTGCCAGCAGTGAGGACAGCTCCTATCAGCCCCAGCATTTT.

The genes are TRBV6-6 and TRBJ2-7; 11 bases are a match to TRBD1. CDR1 is MNHNY and CDR2 is SVGAGI in the germline V gene (reference sequence). V was pared by 7 bases and J by 4 bases, with 3 bases of the junction left unmatched. The CDR3 contains 13 residues. CDR3 nucleotides: TGTGCCAGCACCGGGACAGGGGGGTACGAGCAGTACTTC. Protein: CASTGTGGYEQYF.

The V gene is TRBV7-9, the J gene TRBJ2-7; possibly TRBD1 for D (5 bases). There are 15 residues in the CDR3. Trimming pared 4 bases from V and 4 bases from J, leaving 17 bases between. Germline V gene data show CDR1 as SEHNR and CDR2 as FQNEAQ (reference sequence). The CDR3 region is CASSSIAGIIYEQYF. The CDR3 DNA reads TGTGCCAGCAGCTCAATTGCAGGGATCATATACGAGCAGTACTTC. Drawing the rest from reference TRBV7-9 and TRBJ2-7, the complete variable domain is DTGVSQNPRHKITKRGQNVTFRCDPISEHNRLYWYRQTLGQGPEFLTYFQNEAQLEKSRLLSDRFSAERPKGSFSTLEIQRTEQGDSAMYLCASSSIAGIIYEQYFGPGTRLTVT.

The chain uses TRBV2 and TRBJ2-5, with 12 bases fitting TRBD1. Per germline, CDR1 SNHLY and CDR2 FYNNEI. Trimming at V came to 6 bases and at J to 4 bases, leaving 9 bases not matched to a gene. This CDR3 spans 16 amino acids. CDR3 amino acids: CASSTGTGGLRETQYF. The CDR3 DNA reads TGTGCCAGCAGCACCGGGACAGGGGGCTTGAGAGAGACCCAGTACTTC.

This sequence joins TRBV10-3 and TRBJ2-7; 12 bases map to TRBD2. The CDR3 is made up of 17 amino acids. CDR1 is ENHRY and CDR2 is SYGVKD in the germline V gene. V dropped 2 bases and J dropped 4; count of bases not matched to a gene: 9. This CDR3 reads CAISEVLTSGSRYEQYF. DNA of the CDR3: TGTGCCATCAGTGAGGTTTTGACTAGCGGGAGTAGGTACGAGCAGTACTTC.

This clone came up once. V and J are TRBV14 and TRBJ1-2; possible D gene TRBD1, 6 bases. Germline CDR1 reads SGHDN; CDR2 reads FVKESK. The CDR3 is 13 amino acids. The germline V and J ends were trimmed by 4 bases and 3 bases, with 9 bases remaining between them. In nucleotides, the CDR3 is TGTGCCAGCAGCCCGTACAGGGACTATGGCTACACCTTC. Protein product: CASSPYRDYGYTF.